This TCR beta chain emerged from a study of blood T cells in healthy people across ages (dated by TCRdb to 2015 to 2017). In the study overall: In model experiments, roughly one uniquely barcoded TCR beta cDNA molecule per two T cells was captured by template switching. To track age-related changes in TCR beta repertoire diversity, the study relied on deep sequencing normalized with unique cDNA molecular identifiers. Four age groups were formed from the donors: young (average approximately 17 years), middle-aged (approximately 40), aged (roughly 58) and long-lived (82). To avoid experimental bias, donors of different ages were spread randomly across the sequencing lanes. The study analyzed two additional independent replicas of 1 million unique cDNA reads from the same blood draw for two donors, one aged 18 to 29 and one aged 80 or older. What the research found in general, with its limitations: Conclusive comparison of naive and antigen-experienced compartments was prevented by the profiling of bulk unsorted PBMCs. Estimates of total diversity based on one million sequenced T cells were considered lower bounds and underestimates. A strong correlation was found between observed TCR beta diversity and the percentage of naive T cells measured by flow cytometry. As age increased, observed TCR beta diversity per million T cells dropped in a roughly linear way, and a significant reduction was already evident by age about 40. Compared with the aged group, more naive CD4+ T cells, fewer expanded clones and increased TCR diversity were shown by the long-lived group, suggesting age selection. Donor CMV infection status was unknown, potentially confounding age-related changes in expanded clonotypes.

The receptor library was made with 5' RACE. The sample was run on an Illumina HiSeq 2500. A second PCR of 7 to 11 cycles was run with a J-beta primer mix and a sample-barcoded 5' primer. A template-switch 5' adaptor carrying 12 random nucleotides introduced a unique molecular identifier onto each TCR beta cDNA molecule. At least 3 million CDR3-containing paired-end reads were obtained from each sample. First-strand cDNA synthesis was performed from all RNA using the Mint cDNA synthesis kit, with priming by a TRBC-specific oligonucleotide. Following uracil-DNA glycosylase treatment, a first 18-cycle PCR with universal primers M1SS and BC2_uni_R was performed on all cDNA. Per the source publication's procedure: Normalization of each sample was performed by random selection of 1 million high-quality reads, each carrying a distinct molecular identifier. Reads with shared molecular identifiers were discarded instead of being binned into consensus sequences. CDR3 identification, clonotype clustering and error correction used MiTCR with a Q25 quality threshold and the strictest error-elimination algorithm. A nonparametric unseen species model with Euler transformation was used to estimate a lower bound on total TCR beta diversity. TCRdb redid the processing of the public reads, applying fastp at Q25 and MiXCR, and retained in-frame beta chains. Duplicate CDR3 protein sequences are folded into a single record with the most common DNA and genes. Here the V and J calls rest on TCRdb's processing, not on the authors' analysis. The sample records hundreds of thousands of distinct CDR3 sequences, roughly 40% of which are singletons. The top ten clonotypes cover approximately 13% of the sample.

Systemically healthy Caucasian individuals from Russia, some 38 in total and aged roughly 6 to 95 years, were included as donors. About 10 milliliters of peripheral blood were drawn from each donor into EDTA-treated Vacutainer tubes. Ficoll-Paque density-gradient centrifugation was used to isolate PBMCs, with at least 7 million obtained per sample. Trizol reagent was used to extract total RNA from the PBMCs, yielding at least 5.5 micrograms per sample. For every donor, flow cytometry on a PBMC aliquot measured the percentage of naive CD45RAhigh/CD27high T cells. Details on this clonotype: Its target antigen remains unknown. Base qualities are not provided; no much larger clone lies one nucleotide away.

The germline V gene (reference sequence) supplies CDR1 DFQATT and CDR2 SNEGSKA. The CDR3, from cysteine to phenylalanine, totals 10 residues. Only the CDR3 DNA stays, 30 bases, in frame from base 1. Trimming takes 5 bases from V and 5 bases from J, and the germline ends sit 4 bases apart. Material for sequencing was blood. The V and J segments used are TRBV20-1 and TRBJ1-5; no D segment can be confidently identified. The sequence was collected from a man aged 18 to 35 in good health. The CDR3 corresponds to CSAVDQPQHF. The base sequence is TGCAGTGCTGTGGATCAGCCCCAGCATTTT.